Listed here are 9 T cell receptor beta chains from one sample, sequenced in a study of CD8 T cells in Susac syndrome. RNA was extracted with the RNeasy kit, and a quantity of roughly 0.5 to 1 ug was reverse transcribed using random hexamers. TCRdb fed the immunoSEQ multiplex PCR reads into MiXCR, producing one record per CDR3 protein. This table has 200,000 to 300,000 distinct CDR3 sequences, less than 96% appearing once. The sample was CD4+ T cells from PBMCs. The receptors originated from a human donor with Susac syndrome.

The rearrangement joins TRBV12-3 or TRBV12-4 to TRBJ2-3; D uncertain. CDR3 length: 13 amino acids. Deletions cut 6 bases from V and 0 bases from J, with 7 bases between. CDR3 sequence: CASSIISTDTQYF. The CDR3 nucleotides read TGTGCCAGCAGCATTATCAGCACAGATACGCAGTATTTT.

This chain links TRBV13 with TRBJ1-2; D is unclear. Trimming removed 2 bases at V and 4 bases at J, with 8 bases between. The CDR3 totals 13 residues. Germline V gives CDR1 PRHDT, CDR2 FYEKMQ (reference sequence). Written as DNA, the CDR3 is TGTGCCAGCAGCTTAACGGGTATCTATGGCTACACCTTC. This codes for CASSLTGIYGYTF.

J is TRBJ2-2 and V is TRBV7-9, with D possibly being TRBD2 (5 bases). Germline CDR1 is SEHNR and CDR2 is FQNEAQ (reference sequence). V lost 0 bases to trimming and J lost 6 bases, with 8 bases between them. The CDR3 consists of 14 residues. The CDR3 loop is CASSLATRAGELFF. In DNA form, the CDR3 reads TGTGCCAGCAGCTTAGCCACGCGGGCCGGGGAGCTGTTTTTT.

J is TRBJ2-1 and V is TRBV7-3; 12 nucleotides line up with TRBD2. V lost 4 bases and J lost 9; bases outside the gene matches: 7. The CDR3 runs to 15 residues. The germline V gene has CDR1 SGHTA and CDR2 FQGTGA. CDR3 protein: CASSSRTSGTGEQFF. For the CDR3, the DNA is TGTGCCAGCAGCTCAAGGACTAGCGGGACGGGTGAGCAGTTCTTC.

V gene TRBV20-1 combines with J gene TRBJ2-1; the D gene could be TRBD1 or TRBD2 (6 bases each). CDR3 size: 12 residues. The V and J ends lost 5 bases and 12 bases respectively, with 17 bases between them. Per the germline V gene, CDR1 is DFQATT and CDR2 is SNEGSKA (reference sequence). The CDR3: CSAFFPRGRQFF. CDR3 DNA: TGCAGTGCTTTCTTCCCCCGGGGGCGGCAGTTCTTC.

This clonotype has just one count. The V and J genes are TRBV20-1 and TRBJ2-7, with D uncertain. V lost 2 bases and J 1 base, leaving 12 bases between the germline ends. Germline V gives CDR1 DFQATT, CDR2 SNEGSKA (reference sequence). The length of the CDR3 is 14 residues. CDR3 sequence reads: CSARSGPFSYEQYF. The DNA for the CDR3 is TGCAGTGCTAGAAGTGGTCCCTTTTCCTACGAGCAGTACTTC.

The chain combines TRBV10-3 with TRBJ2-3; perhaps TRBD2 as D (7 bases). Germline-derived CDR1 and CDR2 are ENHRY and SYGVKD. The CDR3 runs to 17 residues. With 2 bases removed from V and 9 bases from J, the gap between germline ends came to 24 bases. CDR3 in amino acids: CAISERGGARPEKTQYF. In nucleotides, the CDR3 is TGTGCCATCAGTGAGAGGGGGGGAGCCAGGCCGGAGAAGACGCAGTATTTT.

The rearrangement links TRBV24-1 to TRBJ2-3, with D possibly being TRBD2 (6 bases). The CDR3 consists of 18 residues. The V and J ends lost 9 bases and 1 base respectively, with 25 bases between them. CDR1 KGHDR and CDR2 SFDVKD come from the germline V gene. CDR3 in amino acids: CATVSTSAGHTRTDTQYF. In DNA form, the CDR3 reads TGTGCCACCGTTTCCACGTCGGCGGGGCACACCCGCACAGATACGCAGTATTTT.

The rearrangement joins TRBV28 to TRBJ2-2, with 9 bases identical to TRBD2. V lost 6 bases to trimming and J lost 0 bases; unmatched junction nucleotides: 8. The CDR3 is 17 amino acids. Germline V gene data show CDR1 as MDHEN and CDR2 as SYDVKM. The CDR3 sequence: CASRSTSGSSNTGELFF. For the CDR3, the DNA is TGTGCCAGCAGGTCGACTAGCGGATCATCGAACACCGGGGAGCTGTTTTTT.